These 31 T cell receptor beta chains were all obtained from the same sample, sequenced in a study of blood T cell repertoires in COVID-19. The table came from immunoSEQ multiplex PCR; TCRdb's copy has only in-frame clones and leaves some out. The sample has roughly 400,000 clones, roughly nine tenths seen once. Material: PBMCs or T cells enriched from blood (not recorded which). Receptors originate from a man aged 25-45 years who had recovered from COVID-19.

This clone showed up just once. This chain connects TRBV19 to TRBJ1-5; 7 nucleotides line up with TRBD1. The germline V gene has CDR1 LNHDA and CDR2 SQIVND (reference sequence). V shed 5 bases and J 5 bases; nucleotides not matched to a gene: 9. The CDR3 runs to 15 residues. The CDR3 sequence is CASSALQGSDQPQHF. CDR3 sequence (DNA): TGTGCCAGTAGTGCATTACAGGGGTCGGATCAGCCCCAGCATTTT.

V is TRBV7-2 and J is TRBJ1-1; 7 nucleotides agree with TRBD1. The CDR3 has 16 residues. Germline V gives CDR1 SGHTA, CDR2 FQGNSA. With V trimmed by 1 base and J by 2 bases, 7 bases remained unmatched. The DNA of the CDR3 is TGTGCCAGCAGCTTAGGTGTAGACAGGGTCAACACTGAAGCTTTCTTT. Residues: CASSLGVDRVNTEAFF.

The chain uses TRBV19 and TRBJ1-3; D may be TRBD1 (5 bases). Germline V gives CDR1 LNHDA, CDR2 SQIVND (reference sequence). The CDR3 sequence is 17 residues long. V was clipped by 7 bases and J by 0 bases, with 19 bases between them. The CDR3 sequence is CASTPTSGVGSGNTIYF. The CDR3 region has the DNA TGTGCCAGTACACCCACGTCGGGGGTAGGCTCTGGAAACACCATATATTTT.

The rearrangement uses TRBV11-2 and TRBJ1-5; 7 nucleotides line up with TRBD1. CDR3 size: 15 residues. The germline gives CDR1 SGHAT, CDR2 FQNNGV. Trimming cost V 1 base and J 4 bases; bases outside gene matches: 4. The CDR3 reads CASSLGGQRNQPQHF. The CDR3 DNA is TGTGCCAGCAGCTTAGGGGGACAGCGAAATCAGCCCCAGCATTTT.

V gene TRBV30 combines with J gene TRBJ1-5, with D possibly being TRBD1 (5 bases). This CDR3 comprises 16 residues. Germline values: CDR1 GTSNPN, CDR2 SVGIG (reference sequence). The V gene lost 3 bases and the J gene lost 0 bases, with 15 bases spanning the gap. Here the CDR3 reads CAWRGAGGFSNQPQHF. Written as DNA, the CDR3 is TGTGCCTGGAGAGGCGCGGGGGGGTTTAGCAATCAGCCCCAGCATTTT.

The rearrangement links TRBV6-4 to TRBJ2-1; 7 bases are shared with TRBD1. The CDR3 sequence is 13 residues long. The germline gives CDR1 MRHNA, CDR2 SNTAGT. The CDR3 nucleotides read TGTTCGCACAGGGGTGGGTCCTACAATGAGCAGTTCTTC. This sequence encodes CSHRGGSYNEQFF.

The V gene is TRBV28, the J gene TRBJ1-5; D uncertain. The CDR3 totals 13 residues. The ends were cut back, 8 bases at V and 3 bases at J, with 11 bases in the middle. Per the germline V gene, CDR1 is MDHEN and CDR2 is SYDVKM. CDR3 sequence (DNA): TGTGCCAGCCGAGACACTCACAATCAGCCCCAGCATTTT. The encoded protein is CASRDTHNQPQHF.

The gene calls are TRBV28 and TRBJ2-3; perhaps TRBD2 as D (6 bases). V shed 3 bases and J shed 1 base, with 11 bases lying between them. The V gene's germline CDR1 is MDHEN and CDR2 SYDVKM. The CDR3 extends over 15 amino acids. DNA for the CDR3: TGTGCCAGCAGTTTTGTAGGGGAGGGCACAGATACGCAGTATTTT. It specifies CASSFVGEGTDTQYF.

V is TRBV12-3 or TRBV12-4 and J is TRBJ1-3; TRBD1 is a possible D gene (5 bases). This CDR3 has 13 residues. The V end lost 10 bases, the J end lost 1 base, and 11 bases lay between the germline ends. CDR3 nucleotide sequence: TGTGCCACCAACAGGTTGTCTGGAAACACCATATATTTT. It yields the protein CATNRLSGNTIYF.

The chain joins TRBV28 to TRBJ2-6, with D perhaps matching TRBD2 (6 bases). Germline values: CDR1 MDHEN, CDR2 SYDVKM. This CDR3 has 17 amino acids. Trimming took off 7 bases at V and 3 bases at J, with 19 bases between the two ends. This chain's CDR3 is CASTSLAGYIGANVLTF. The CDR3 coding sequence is TGTGCCAGCACGTCGTTGGCGGGGTACATTGGGGCCAACGTCCTGACTTTC.

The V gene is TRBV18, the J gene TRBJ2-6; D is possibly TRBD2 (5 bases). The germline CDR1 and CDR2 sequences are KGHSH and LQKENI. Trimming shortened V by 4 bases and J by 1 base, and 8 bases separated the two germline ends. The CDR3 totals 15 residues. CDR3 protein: CASSQRESGANVLTF. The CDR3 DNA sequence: TGTGCCAGCTCACAACGGGAATCTGGGGCCAACGTCCTGACTTTC.

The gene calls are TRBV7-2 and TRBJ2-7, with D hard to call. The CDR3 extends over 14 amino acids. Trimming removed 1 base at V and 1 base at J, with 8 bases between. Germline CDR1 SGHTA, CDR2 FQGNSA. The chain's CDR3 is CASSLDTGSYEQYF. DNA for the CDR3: TGTGCCAGCAGCTTAGATACGGGTTCCTACGAGCAGTACTTC.

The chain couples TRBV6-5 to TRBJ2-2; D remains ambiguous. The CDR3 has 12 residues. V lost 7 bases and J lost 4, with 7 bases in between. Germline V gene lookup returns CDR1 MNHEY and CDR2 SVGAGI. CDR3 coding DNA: TGTGCCAGCACACAATCCACCGGGGAGCTGTTTTTT. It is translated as CASTQSTGELFF.

CDR3 sequence (DNA): TGTGCCAGTAGTAGACAGGGGGCCAAAAACATTCAGTACTTC. Its translation: CASSRQGAKNIQYF. This chain uses TRBV19 with TRBJ2-4, with 8 bases identical to TRBD1. Germline V CDR1 and CDR2: LNHDA, SQIVND (reference sequence). The CDR3 has 14 residues. The V gene end was trimmed by 4 bases and the J gene end by 1 base; junction bases not matched to a gene: 0. Full variable domain (missing parts from reference TRBV19 and TRBJ2-4): DGGITQSPKYLFRKEGQNVTLSCEQNLNHDAMYWYRQDPGQGLRLIYYSQIVNDFQKGDIAEGYSVSREKKESFPLTVTSAQKNPTAFYLCASSRQGAKNIQYFGAGTRLSVL.

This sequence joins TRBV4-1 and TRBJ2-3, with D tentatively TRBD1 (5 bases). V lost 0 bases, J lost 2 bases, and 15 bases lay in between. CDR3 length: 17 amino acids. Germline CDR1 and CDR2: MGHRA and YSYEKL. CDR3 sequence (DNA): TGCGCCAGCAGCCAAGATGCAGGGTCCGGACCCACAGATACGCAGTATTTT. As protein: CASSQDAGSGPTDTQYF.

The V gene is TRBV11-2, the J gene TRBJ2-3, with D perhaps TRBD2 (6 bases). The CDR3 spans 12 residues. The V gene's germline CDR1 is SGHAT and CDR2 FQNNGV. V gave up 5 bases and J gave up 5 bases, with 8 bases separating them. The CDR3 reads CASSPAGDTQYF. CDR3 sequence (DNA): TGTGCCAGCAGCCCAGCGGGAGATACGCAGTATTTT. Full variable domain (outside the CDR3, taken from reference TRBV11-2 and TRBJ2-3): EAGVAQSPRYKIIEKRQSVAFWCNPISGHATLYWYQQILGQGPKLLIQFQNNGVVDDSQLPKDRFSAERLKGVDSTLKIQPAKLEDSAVYLCASSPAGDTQYFGPGTRLTVL.

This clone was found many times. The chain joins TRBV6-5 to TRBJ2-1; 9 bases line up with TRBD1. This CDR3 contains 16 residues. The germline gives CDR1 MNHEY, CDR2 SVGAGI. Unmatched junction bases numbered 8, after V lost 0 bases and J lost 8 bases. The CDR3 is CASSYSGTGNYYEQFF. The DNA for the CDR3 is TGTGCCAGCAGTTACTCAGGGACAGGGAATTATTATGAGCAGTTCTTC.

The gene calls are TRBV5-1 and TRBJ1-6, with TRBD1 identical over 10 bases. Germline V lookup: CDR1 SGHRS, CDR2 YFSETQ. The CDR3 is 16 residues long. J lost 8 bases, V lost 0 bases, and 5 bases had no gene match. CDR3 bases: TGCGCCAGCAGCTTGGGACAGGGGGCGCTTGATTCACCCCTCCACTTT. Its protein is CASSLGQGALDSPLHF. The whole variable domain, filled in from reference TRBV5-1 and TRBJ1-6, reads KAGVTQTPRYLIKTRGQQVTLSCSPISGHRSVSWYQQTPGQGLQFLFEYFSETQRNKGNFPGRFSGRQFSNSRSEMNVSTLELGDSALYLCASSLGQGALDSPLHFGNGTRLTVT.

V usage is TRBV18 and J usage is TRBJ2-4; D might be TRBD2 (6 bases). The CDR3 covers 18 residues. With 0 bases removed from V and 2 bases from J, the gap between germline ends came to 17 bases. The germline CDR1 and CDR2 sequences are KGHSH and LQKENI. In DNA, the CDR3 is TGTGCCAGCTCACCACCGTTAGGAGGGGTTGGAACCAAAAACATTCAGTACTTC. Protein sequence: CASSPPLGGVGTKNIQYF. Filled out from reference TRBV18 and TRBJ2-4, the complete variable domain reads NAGVMQNPRHLVRRRGQEARLRCSPMKGHSHVYWYRQLPEEGLKFMVYLQKENIIDESGMPKERFSAEFPKEGPSILRIQQVVRGDSAAYFCASSPPLGGVGTKNIQYFGAGTRLSVL.

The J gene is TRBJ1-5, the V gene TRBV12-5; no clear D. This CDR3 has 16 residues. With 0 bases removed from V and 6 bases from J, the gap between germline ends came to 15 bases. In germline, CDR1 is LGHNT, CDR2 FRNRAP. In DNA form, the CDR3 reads TGTGCTAGTGGTTTGGTACTATCCCCCGGCGCTCAGCCCCAGCATTTT. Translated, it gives CASGLVLSPGAQPQHF.

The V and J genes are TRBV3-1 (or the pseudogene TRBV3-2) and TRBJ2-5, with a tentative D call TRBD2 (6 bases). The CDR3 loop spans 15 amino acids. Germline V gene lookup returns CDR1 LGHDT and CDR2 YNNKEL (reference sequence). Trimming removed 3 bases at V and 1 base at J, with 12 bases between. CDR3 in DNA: TGTGCCAGCAGCCAGGCCGGGACTTTCCAAGAGACCCAGTACTTC. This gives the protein CASSQAGTFQETQYF.

CDR3 region: CASSLEPSYRGRVEAFF. CDR3 DNA sequence: TGTGCCAGCAGCCTAGAGCCCTCCTACAGGGGGAGGGTAGAAGCTTTCTTT. The chain employs TRBV13 and TRBJ1-1, with TRBD1 matching 8 bases. CDR1 and CDR2 from the germline V gene are PRHDT and FYEKMQ (reference sequence). The length of the CDR3 is 17 residues. The V segment lost 5 bases and the J segment 8 bases; nucleotides outside the gene matches: 19.

The CDR3: CASRTGNQETQYF. DNA of the CDR3: TGTGCCAGTAGAACAGGAAACCAAGAGACCCAGTACTTC. The chain recombines TRBV19 with TRBJ2-5; a possible D gene is TRBD1 (5 bases). V dropped 6 bases and J dropped 0 bases, with 8 bases sitting between them. The germline CDR1 and CDR2 sequences are LNHDA and SQIVND (reference sequence). The length of the CDR3 is 13 residues. Looking up the rest from reference TRBV19 and TRBJ2-5 gives the full variable domain: DGGITQSPKYLFRKEGQNVTLSCEQNLNHDAMYWYRQDPGQGLRLIYYSQIVNDFQKGDIAEGYSVSREKKESFPLTVTSAQKNPTAFYLCASRTGNQETQYFGPGTRLLVL.

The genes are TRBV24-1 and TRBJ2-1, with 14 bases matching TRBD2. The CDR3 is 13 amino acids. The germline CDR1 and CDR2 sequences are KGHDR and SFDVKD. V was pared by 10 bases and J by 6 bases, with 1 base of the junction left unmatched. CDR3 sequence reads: CATGLAGGNEQFF. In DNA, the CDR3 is TGTGCCACTGGACTAGCGGGAGGCAATGAGCAGTTCTTC.

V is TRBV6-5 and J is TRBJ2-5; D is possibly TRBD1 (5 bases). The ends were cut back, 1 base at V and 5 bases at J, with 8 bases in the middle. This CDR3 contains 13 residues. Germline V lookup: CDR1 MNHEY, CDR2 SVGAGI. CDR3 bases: TGTGCCAGCAGTTACTGGGGCTCCGAGACCCAGTACTTC. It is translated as CASSYWGSETQYF.

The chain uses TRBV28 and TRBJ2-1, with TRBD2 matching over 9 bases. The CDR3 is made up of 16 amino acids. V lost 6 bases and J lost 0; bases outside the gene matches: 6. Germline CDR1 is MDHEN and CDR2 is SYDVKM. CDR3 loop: CASSLDSGGSYNEQFF. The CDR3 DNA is TGTGCCAGCAGCCTAGATAGCGGGGGCTCCTACAATGAGCAGTTCTTC.

DNA for the CDR3: TGTGCCAGCAGCTACGGGAGCTCAAGGTCGCAGTATTTT. This codes for CASSYGSSRSQYF. This sequence joins TRBV9 and TRBJ2-3; possible D gene TRBD2, 6 bases. Germline V CDR1 and CDR2: SGDLS, YYNGEE. The germline V and J ends were trimmed by 4 bases and 10 bases, with 16 bases remaining between them. The CDR3 extends over 13 amino acids.

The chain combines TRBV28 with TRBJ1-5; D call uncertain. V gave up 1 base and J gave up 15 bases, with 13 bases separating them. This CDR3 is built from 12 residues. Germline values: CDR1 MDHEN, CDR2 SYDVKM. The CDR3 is CASSLYPGARHF. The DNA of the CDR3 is TGTGCCAGCAGTTTATACCCAGGCGCCCGGCATTTT.

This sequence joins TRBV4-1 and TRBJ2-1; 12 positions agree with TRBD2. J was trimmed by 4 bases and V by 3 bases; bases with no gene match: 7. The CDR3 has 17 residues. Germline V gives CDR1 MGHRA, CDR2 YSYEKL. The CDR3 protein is CASSQGRLAGAYNEQFF. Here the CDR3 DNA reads TGCGCCAGCAGCCAGGGGCGACTAGCGGGAGCGTACAATGAGCAGTTCTTC.

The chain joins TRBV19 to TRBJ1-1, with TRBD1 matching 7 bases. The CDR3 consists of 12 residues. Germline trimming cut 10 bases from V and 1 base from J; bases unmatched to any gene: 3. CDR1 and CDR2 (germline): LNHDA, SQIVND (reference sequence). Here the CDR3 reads CATRTGNTEAFF. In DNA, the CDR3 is TGTGCCACCCGGACAGGGAACACTGAAGCTTTCTTT.

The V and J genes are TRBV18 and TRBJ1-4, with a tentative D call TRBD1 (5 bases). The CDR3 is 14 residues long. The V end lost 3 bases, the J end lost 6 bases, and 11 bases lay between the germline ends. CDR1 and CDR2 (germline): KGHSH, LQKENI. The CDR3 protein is CASSPGRVDEKLFF. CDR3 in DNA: TGTGCCAGCTCACCGGGCAGGGTTGATGAAAAACTGTTTTTT.